A selection of T cell receptor beta chains follows, all from one sample in a study of OX40 agonist ivuxolimab in advanced cancers. Produced via immunoSEQ multiplex PCR; TCRdb's table is partial and in-frame only. The profile shows about 53,000 clones, approximately 91% of them singletons. The material sequenced was CD4+ or CD8+ T cells sorted from blood, taken in a trial of the OX40 agonist ivuxolimab. Source of these receptors: an adult with an advanced solid tumor such as melanoma, head and neck, liver or kidney cancer. The CDR3 runs from the conserved cysteine through the conserved F or W. D genes are given only for firm matches. Part of the rows lack a size; the others show once, few, many or a class for expanded clones.

-	TRBV30	TRBJ1-3	-	TGTGCCTGGAGTGCCTGGGACCGACTAAGGACCATATATTTT	CAWSAWDRLRTIYF
TRBD1	TRBV7-2	TRBJ2-7	-	TGTGCCAGCAGCTTCTCGCGGGACAGGGGGAACGAGCAGTACTTC	CASSFSRDRGNEQYF
TRBD1	TRBV29-1	TRBJ1-1	-	TGCAGCGTCGGACAGGGTTTGGACACTGAAGCTTTCTTT	CSVGQGLDTEAFF
TRBD1	TRBV2	TRBJ1-1	-	TGTGCCAGCAGGGGACAGGGGTGGGTCACTGAAGCTTTCTTT	CASRGQGWVTEAFF
-	TRBV7-2	TRBJ2-7	-	TGTGCCAGCACCTCCCGGAGGTACTCCTACGAGCAGTACTTC	CASTSRRYSYEQYF
TRBD1	TRBV5-6	TRBJ2-7	-	TGTGCCAGCAGCCTGAACAGGGGGCTCGGGCGGCAGTACTTC	CASSLNRGLGRQYF
-	TRBV6-6	TRBJ1-1	-	TGTGCCAGCAGTTCCCAGAGGACGGGGAACACTGAAGCTTTCTTT	CASSSQRTGNTEAFF
-	TRBV27	TRBJ2-2	-	TGTGCCAGCAGGCGCCTGGGACACGCGAACACCGGGGAGCTGTTTTTT	CASRRLGHANTGELFF
TRBD1	TRBV5-6	TRBJ1-2	-	TGTGCCAGCAGCTTCTTAACAGGGGACGGCTACACCTTC	CASSFLTGDGYTF
TRBD1	TRBV6-5	TRBJ2-2	-	TGTGCCAGCAGTTATGACAGGGGGGACACCGGGGAGCTGTTTTTT	CASSYDRGDTGELFF
TRBD1	TRBV30	TRBJ1-6	-	TGTGCCTGGAAGAAGCAGGGGGGTTCACCCCTCCACTTT	CAWKKQGGSPLHF
-	TRBV21-1	TRBJ2-1	-	TGTGCCAGCAGCATGTTGGGACGGCAATACAATGAGCAGTTCTTC	CASSMLGRQYNEQFF
TRBD1	TRBV9	TRBJ2-7	-	TGTGCCAGCAGCACCGGGACAGGAGCCTACGAGCAGTACTTC	CASSTGTGAYEQYF
TRBD1	TRBV6-5	TRBJ1-4	-	TGTGCCAGCAGTGTTGGACAGGGGGCCGGTCAACTGTTTTTT	CASSVGQGAGQLFF
-	TRBV2	TRBJ2-3	-	TGTGCCAGCAGAGACCCCCCGGGGGATACGCAGTATTTT	CASRDPPGDTQYF
-	TRBV30	TRBJ2-6	-	TGTGCCTGGAGTGAGGATCGTGGGGCCAACGTCCTGACTTTC	CAWSEDRGANVLTF
TRBD1	TRBV6-5	TRBJ1-2	few	TGTGCCAGCAGGAGGGACAGCACTAACTATGGCTACACCTTC	CASRRDSTNYGYTF
-	TRBV7-2	TRBJ2-5	-	TGTGCCAGCAGCTCCTCTAGGACCCAGTACTTC	CASSSSRTQYF
TRBD1	TRBV9	TRBJ1-2	-	TGTGCCAGCAGCGTAGGGGCCCCGGGACAGGGCTATGGCTACACCTTC	CASSVGAPGQGYGYTF
-	TRBV28	TRBJ1-3	-	TGTGCCAGCAGAACTAGGGGGACTGGAAACACCATATATTTT	CASRTRGTGNTIYF
-	TRBV7-7	TRBJ1-3	-	TGTGCTAGCAGCCGGAACTCTGGAAACACCATATATTTT	CASSRNSGNTIYF
-	TRBV18	TRBJ2-6	once	TGTGCCAGCTCACCACTAGACAGTGTGTACGGGGCCAACGTCCTGACTTTC	CASSPLDSVYGANVLTF
TRBD1	TRBV28	TRBJ1-1	-	TGTGCCAGCAGTCCCCGGACAGGTCGGAACACTGAAGCTTTCTTT	CASSPRTGRNTEAFF
-	TRBV28	TRBJ1-1	-	TGTGCCAGCAGTACCCCGACAGGAAACACTGAAGCTTTCTTT	CASSTPTGNTEAFF